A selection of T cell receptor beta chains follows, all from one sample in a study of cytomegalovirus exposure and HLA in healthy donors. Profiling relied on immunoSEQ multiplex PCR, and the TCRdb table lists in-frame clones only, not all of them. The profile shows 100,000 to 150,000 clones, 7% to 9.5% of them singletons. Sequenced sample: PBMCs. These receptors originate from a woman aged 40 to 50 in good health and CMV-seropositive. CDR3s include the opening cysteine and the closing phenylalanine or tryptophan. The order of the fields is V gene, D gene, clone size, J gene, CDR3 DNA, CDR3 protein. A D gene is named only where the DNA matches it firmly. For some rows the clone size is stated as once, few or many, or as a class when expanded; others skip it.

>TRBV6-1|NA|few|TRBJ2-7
TGTGCCAGCAGTGAACAGGTGTCAGGGGCCGGCGACGAGCAGTACTTC
CASSEQVSGAGDEQYF
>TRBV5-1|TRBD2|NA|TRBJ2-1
TGCGCCAGAGGCTATCAAGCGGGGGGGGATAATGAGCAGTTCTTC
CARGYQAGGDNEQFF
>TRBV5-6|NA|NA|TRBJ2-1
TGTGCCAGCAGCTCACCGGGACTGGGCAATGAGCAGTTCTTC
CASSSPGLGNEQFF
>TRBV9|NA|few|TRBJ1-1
TGTGCCAGCAGCGTAGGGCCAGGGGTCGAAGCTTTCTTT
CASSVGPGVEAFF
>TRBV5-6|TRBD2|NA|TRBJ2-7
TGTGCCAGCAGCAACGTGGGGGGGTTCTACGAGCAGTACTTC
CASSNVGGFYEQYF
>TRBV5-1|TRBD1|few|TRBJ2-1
TGCGCCAGCAGCTGGGGACAGGGATCCTTCAATGAGCAGTTCTTC
CASSWGQGSFNEQFF
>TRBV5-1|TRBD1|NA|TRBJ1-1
TGCGCCAGCAGCTTGCTCTTACAGGGGGCGGGGAACACTGAAGCTTTCTTT
CASSLLLQGAGNTEAFF
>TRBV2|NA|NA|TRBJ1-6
TGTGCCAGCCAAAGGGAGGCCGCGAGCTCCTATAATTCACCCCTCCACTTT
CASQREAASSYNSPLHF
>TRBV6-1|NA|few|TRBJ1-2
TGTGCCAGCAGTGAAGTCGATGACAGCAACTATGGCTACACCTTC
CASSEVDDSNYGYTF
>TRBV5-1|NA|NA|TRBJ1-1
TGCGCCAGCAGCTTGGTAGGGGATGGGGGGACTGAAGCTTTCTTT
CASSLVGDGGTEAFF
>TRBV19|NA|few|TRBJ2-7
TGTGCCAGTAGTATGGCAGGGGTTTACTACGAGCAGTACTTC
CASSMAGVYYEQYF
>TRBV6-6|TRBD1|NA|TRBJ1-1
TGTGCCAGCAGTTTCACAGGGGGCAGGTCTGAAGCTTTCTTT
CASSFTGGRSEAFF
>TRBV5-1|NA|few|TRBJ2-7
TGCGCCAGCAGCCCCACCCTCCACAGGGAAGGCTGTCTAATAGTAAGCGGGCAGTACTTC
CASSPTLHREGCLIVSGQYF
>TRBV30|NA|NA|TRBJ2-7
TGTGCCTGGAGTGTAGGCAGGGTCGGCTCCTACGAGCAGTACTTC
CAWSVGRVGSYEQYF
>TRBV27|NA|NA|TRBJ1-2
TGTGCCAGCATGTCCCAGGGCTATGGCTACACCTTC
CASMSQGYGYTF
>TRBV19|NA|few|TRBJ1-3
TGTGCCAGTAGTTTCACTGGAAACACCATATATTTT
CASSFTGNTIYF
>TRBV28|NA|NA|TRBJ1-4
TGTGCCAGCAGCATAGCGGGCAATAATGAAAAACTGTTTTTT
CASSIAGNNEKLFF
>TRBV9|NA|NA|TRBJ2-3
TGTGCCAGCAGCGCCGGGGTGGGAAACACAGATACGCAGTATTTT
CASSAGVGNTDTQYF
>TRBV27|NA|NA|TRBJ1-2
TGTGCCACCGGGACTAATGGCTACACCTTC
CATGTNGYTF
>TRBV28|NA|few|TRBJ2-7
TGTGCCAGCAGTTGGCCACAGGGTTACGAGCAGTACTTC
CASSWPQGYEQYF
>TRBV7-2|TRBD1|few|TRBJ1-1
TGTGCCAGCAGCTTAGTGGCACAGGGGGGCACTGAAGCTTTCTTT
CASSLVAQGGTEAFF
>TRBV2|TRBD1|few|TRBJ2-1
TGTGCCAGCAGTGTTATTCGGGACAGGGTCAATGAGCAGTTCTTC
CASSVIRDRVNEQFF
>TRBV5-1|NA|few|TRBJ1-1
TGCGCCAGCAGCTTAAGACAAGGGGGGAACACTGAAGCTTTCTTT
CASSLRQGGNTEAFF
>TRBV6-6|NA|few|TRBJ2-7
TGTGCCAGCACCCCCCCGGGGAGGAACGAGCAGTACTTC
CASTPPGRNEQYF
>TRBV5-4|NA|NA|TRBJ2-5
TGTGCCAGCAGCTTGGAGGGAAGGGGTCGACGGGAGACCCAGTACTTC
CASSLEGRGRRETQYF
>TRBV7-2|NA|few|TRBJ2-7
TGTGCCAGCAGCTTAACACAGGGTACGCAATACGAGCAGTACTTC
CASSLTQGTQYEQYF
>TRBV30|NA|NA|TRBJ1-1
TGTGCCTGGAGGTCGGGGTTTAAATCTCTTGAAGCTTTCTTT
CAWRSGFKSLEAFF
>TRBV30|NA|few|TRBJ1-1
TGTGCCTGGAGGAGAGGAGCTCTCTGGCGTGAAGCTTTCTTT
CAWRRGALWREAFF
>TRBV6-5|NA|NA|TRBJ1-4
TGTGCCAGCAGGTACCCCCTGTCCCAGGGAAATGAAAAACTGTTTTTT
CASRYPLSQGNEKLFF
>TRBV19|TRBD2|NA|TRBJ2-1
TGTGCCAGCGATAGCGGGGAAAACTCCTACAATGAGCAGTTCTTC
CASDSGENSYNEQFF
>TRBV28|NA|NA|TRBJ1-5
TGTGCCAGCAGTTTAAGAGGGGGATCGAATCAGCCCCAGCATTTT
CASSLRGGSNQPQHF
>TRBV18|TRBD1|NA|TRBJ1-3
TGTGCCAGCTCACGAACGGGACAGGCCCTTACGGGTGGAAACACCATATATTTT
CASSRTGQALTGGNTIYF
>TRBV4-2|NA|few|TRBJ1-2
TGTGCCAGCAGCCACTCGACAGCCCCAACTATTAACTATGGCTACACCTTC
CASSHSTAPTINYGYTF
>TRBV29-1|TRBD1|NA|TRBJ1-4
TGCAGCACTCTGACAGGGAATAATGAAAAACTGTTTTTT
CSTLTGNNEKLFF
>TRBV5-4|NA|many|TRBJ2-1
TGTGCCAGCAGCTTCCTGCGACAGGCCTCCTACAATGAGCAGTTCTTC
CASSFLRQASYNEQFF
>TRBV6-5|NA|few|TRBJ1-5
TGTGCCTCCGGGGGCAATCAGCCCCAGCATTTT
CASGGNQPQHF
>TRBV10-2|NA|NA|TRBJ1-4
TGCGCCAGCAGTGAACGGCCAGGTAGAAATGAAAAACTGTTTTTT
CASSERPGRNEKLFF
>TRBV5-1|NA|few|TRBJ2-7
TGCGCCAGCAGCCTCAGGGGGGCCCACTACGAGCAGTACTTC
CASSLRGAHYEQYF
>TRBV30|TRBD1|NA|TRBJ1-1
TGTGCCTGGAGTGACTACAGGGGAGGCACTGAAGCTTTCTTT
CAWSDYRGGTEAFF
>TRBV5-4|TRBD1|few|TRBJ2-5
TGTGCCAGCAGCTTGGCGGGACAGGGGAGACAAGAGACCCAGTACTTC
CASSLAGQGRQETQYF
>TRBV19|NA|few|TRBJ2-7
TGTGCCAGTAGTATAGTAGGGACTCCGTCACGTAACTACGAGCAGTACTTC
CASSIVGTPSRNYEQYF
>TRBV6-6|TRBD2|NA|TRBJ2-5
TGTGCCAGCAGTTCGACTAGCGGGGGGGGCGAGACCCAGTACTTC
CASSSTSGGGETQYF
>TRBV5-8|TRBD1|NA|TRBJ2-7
TGTGCCAGCAGCTTGGGGACAGGGGTCCGTTCCGTAGAGCAGTACTTC
CASSLGTGVRSVEQYF
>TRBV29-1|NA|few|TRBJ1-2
TGCAGCGCCGAACAGAACTATGGCTACACCTTC
CSAEQNYGYTF
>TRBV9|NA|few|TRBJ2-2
TGTGCCAGCAGCGACTCCAGAGGGCCTGGCACCGGGGAGCTGTTTTTT
CASSDSRGPGTGELFF
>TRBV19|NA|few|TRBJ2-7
TGTGCCAGTAGTATTCGTCTTAATCTAGTCTACGAGCAGTACTTC
CASSIRLNLVYEQYF
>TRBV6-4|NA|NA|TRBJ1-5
TGTGCCAGCAGGGCCTGGACAGCTAGCAATCAGCCCCAGCATTTT
CASRAWTASNQPQHF
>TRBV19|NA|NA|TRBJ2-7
TGTGCCAGTAGTTTCTCAGGGGCCTCCTACGAGCAGTACTTC
CASSFSGASYEQYF
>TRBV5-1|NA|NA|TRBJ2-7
TGCGCCAGCAGCTCCCTTTCCGGGTCGAACTCCTACGAGCAGTACTTC
CASSSLSGSNSYEQYF